Presented here are 27 T cell receptor beta chains from one specimen sequenced in a study of blood T cell repertoires in COVID-19. The protocol was immunoSEQ multiplex PCR, while the TCRdb copy is restricted to in-frame clones and leaves out a portion. This table holds about 110,000 clones, about four fifths found once. The sample taken for sequencing was peripheral blood. Every receptor here comes from a woman in her 70s with acute or convalescent COVID-19.

The J gene is TRBJ1-1, the V gene TRBV15, with D hard to call. Germline lookup yields CDR1 LNHNV and CDR2 YYDKDF (reference sequence). Trimming pared 0 bases from V and 5 bases from J, leaving 13 bases between. The CDR3 has 15 amino acids. The CDR3 is CATSRDPVPRTEAFF. In DNA form, the CDR3 reads TGTGCCACCAGCAGAGATCCGGTCCCCAGGACTGAAGCTTTCTTT.

V usage is TRBV28 and J usage is TRBJ2-4, with D possibly being TRBD1 (6 bases). Germline V lookup: CDR1 MDHEN, CDR2 SYDVKM. The CDR3 has 15 amino acids. Trimming pared 2 bases from V and 0 bases from J, leaving 8 bases between. Here the CDR3 reads CASSLRTEAKNIQYF. CDR3 DNA sequence: TGTGCCAGCAGTTTACGGACAGAAGCCAAAAACATTCAGTACTTC.

The V and J genes are TRBV28 and TRBJ1-1, with 12 bases aligning to TRBD1. V shed 3 bases, J shed 5 bases, and the junction held 4 bases outside the gene matches. From germline, CDR1 is MDHEN and CDR2 SYDVKM. The CDR3 is made up of 15 amino acids. The CDR3 protein is CASSFPGQGATEAFF. CDR3 sequence (DNA): TGTGCCAGCAGTTTTCCGGGACAGGGGGCGACTGAAGCTTTCTTT.

The V gene is TRBV19, the J gene TRBJ2-1; the match to TRBD2 covers 10 bases. This CDR3 region has 19 residues. The ends lost 0 bases at V and 0 bases at J; junction bases unmatched: 8. Looked up from germline, CDR1 is LNHDA and CDR2 is SQIVND (reference sequence). CDR3 DNA: TGTGCCAGTAGTATAGATGGTAGCGGGGGGCTCTCCTCCTACAATGAGCAGTTCTTC. Residues: CASSIDGSGGLSSYNEQFF. Using reference TRBV19 and TRBJ2-1 for the parts outside the CDR3, the full variable domain is DGGITQSPKYLFRKEGQNVTLSCEQNLNHDAMYWYRQDPGQGLRLIYYSQIVNDFQKGDIAEGYSVSREKKESFPLTVTSAQKNPTAFYLCASSIDGSGGLSSYNEQFFGPGTRLTVL.

The J gene is TRBJ1-1, the V gene TRBV27, with D possibly matching TRBD1 (5 bases). The CDR3 consists of 15 residues. The germline V gene has CDR1 MNHEY and CDR2 SMNVEV (reference sequence). V lost 7 bases and J 0 bases, leaving 15 bases between the germline ends. Written as DNA, the CDR3 is TGTGCCAGCAACCCGGGGGAGAGGTTGAACACTGAAGCTTTCTTT. Protein sequence: CASNPGERLNTEAFF.

This clone was found a few times. The rearrangement links TRBV28 to TRBJ1-1, with 7 bases identical to TRBD1. The junction had 5 bases not matched to a gene; V was cut back by 9 bases and J by 1 base. CDR1 is MDHEN, CDR2 SYDVKM, per germline. The CDR3 sequence is 13 residues long. The CDR3 DNA reads as TGTGCCAGAAACAGGGGAACGAACACTGAAGCTTTCTTT. Translation: CARNRGTNTEAFF.

This clone showed up just once. The V gene is TRBV15, the J gene TRBJ2-1; D is uncertain. This CDR3 contains 13 residues. Germline V gene data show CDR1 as LNHNV and CDR2 as YYDKDF (reference sequence). V lost 0 bases, J lost 9 bases, and 9 bases lay in between. This chain's CDR3 is CATSRDRLTEQFF. CDR3 nucleotide sequence: TGTGCCACCAGCAGAGATAGACTCACTGAGCAGTTCTTC. The entire variable domain, with the rest obtained from reference TRBV15 and TRBJ2-1, is as follows: DAMVIQNPRYQVTQFGKPVTLSCSQTLNHNVMYWYQQKSSQAPKLLFHYYDKDFNNEADTPDNFQSRRPNTSFCFLDIRSPGLGDTAMYLCATSRDRLTEQFFGPGTRLTVL.

The chain joins TRBV5-1 to TRBJ2-1; TRBD2 is a possible D gene (5 bases). Germline loops: CDR1 SGHRS, CDR2 YFSETQ. V was pared by 4 bases and J by 0 bases, with 11 bases between. This CDR3 has 15 amino acids. The CDR3 bases are TGCGCCAGCAGCCCTTCTGGGAGCTCCTACAATGAGCAGTTCTTC. Translated, it gives CASSPSGSSYNEQFF.

The V call is TRBV24-1, the J call TRBJ1-6, with TRBD1 matching over 8 bases. Unmatched junction bases numbered 10, after V lost 5 bases and J lost 8 bases. The length of the CDR3 is 16 residues. In germline, CDR1 is KGHDR, CDR2 SFDVKD. CDR3 DNA: TGTGCCACCAGTGTCGCCGTGGCGGACAGGGATTCACCCCTCCACTTT. Amino acid sequence: CATSVAVADRDSPLHF.

CDR3 sequence reads: CASSQAIQGANTGELFF. The CDR3 coding sequence is TGTGCCAGCAGCCAAGCGATCCAGGGGGCGAACACCGGGGAGCTGTTTTTT. The chain couples TRBV3-1 (or the pseudogene TRBV3-2) to TRBJ2-2, with TRBD1 matching 7 bases. Germline V gene sequence: CDR1 LGHDT, CDR2 YNNKEL (reference sequence). V shed 1 base, J shed 0 bases, and the junction held 5 bases outside the gene matches. The CDR3 is 17 amino acids.

The chain couples TRBV18 to TRBJ1-6; D unresolved. The CDR3 runs 16 residues. Per germline, CDR1 KGHSH and CDR2 LQKENI. V was clipped by 0 bases and J by 1 base, with 7 bases between them. CDR3 region: CASSPPVQSYNSPLHF. CDR3 sequence (DNA): TGTGCCAGCTCACCACCGGTTCAGTCCTATAATTCACCCCTCCACTTT.

The chain uses TRBV5-1 and TRBJ2-5; D might be TRBD1 (6 bases). V lost 4 bases, J lost 0 bases, and 19 bases lay in between. Germline-derived CDR1 and CDR2 are SGHRS and YFSETQ. The CDR3 sequence is 17 residues long. This CDR3 reads CASSPGRDTWYQETQYF. In DNA form, the CDR3 reads TGCGCCAGCAGCCCGGGCCGGGACACATGGTACCAAGAGACCCAGTACTTC.

The rearrangement joins TRBV6-5 to TRBJ2-1; TRBD2 matches 13 bases. Unmatched junction bases numbered 8, after V lost 5 bases and J lost 10 bases. Germline CDR1 MNHEY, CDR2 SVGAGI. CDR3 length equals 15 residues. CDR3: CASSTSGRAPREQFF. The CDR3 DNA reads as TGTGCCAGCAGTACTAGCGGGAGGGCCCCGAGGGAGCAGTTCTTC.

This clone has only a few counts. The V call is TRBV29-1, the J call TRBJ2-1; 9 bases align to TRBD2. This CDR3 has 16 amino acids. Trimming at V came to 0 bases and at J to 3 bases, leaving 6 bases not matched to a gene. The V gene's germline CDR1 is SQVTM and CDR2 ANQGSEA. Here the CDR3 DNA reads TGCAGCGTTGAAGAACCGCTAGCGGGAATCTACAATGAGCAGTTCTTC. Residues: CSVEEPLAGIYNEQFF.

This clone was observed a single time. The chain has TRBV5-5 and TRBJ2-1; 7 bases align to TRBD2. This CDR3 has 16 amino acids. CDR1 is SGHKS and CDR2 is YYEKEE in the germline V gene (reference sequence). Trimming cost V 0 bases and J 4 bases; bases outside gene matches: 7. The CDR3 DNA reads TGTGCCAGCAGCTTGGCTACGGGGGGTCGGTACAATGAGCAGTTCTTC. Translated, it gives CASSLATGGRYNEQFF.

The CDR3 DNA follows: TGTGCCAGCAGTAGGGGGAGTAGCCAAGAGACCCAGTACTTC. Residues: CASSRGSSQETQYF. This chain links TRBV6-2 or TRBV6-3 with TRBJ2-5; D may be TRBD1 (6 bases). CDR3 length: 14 amino acids. Germline CDR1 MNHEY, CDR2 SVGEGT. V dropped 5 bases and J dropped 1 base, with 11 bases sitting between them.

The chain employs TRBV2 and TRBJ1-4; TRBD1 is a possible D gene (5 bases). The length of the CDR3 is 16 residues. The V and J ends lost 4 bases and 3 bases respectively, with 15 bases between them. In germline, CDR1 is SNHLY, CDR2 FYNNEI. The DNA of the CDR3 is TGTGCCAGCAGTGGCGTGGCGGGGCGGGCTAATGAAAAACTGTTTTTT. Translated, it gives CASSGVAGRANEKLFF.

This chain links TRBV5-1 with TRBJ2-1; 12 bases match TRBD2. The germline V gene has CDR1 SGHRS and CDR2 YFSETQ. The V and J ends lost 0 bases and 8 bases, in that order; junction bases with no gene match: 6. There are 16 residues in the CDR3. The CDR3 loop is CASSLGASGRGDEQFF. The CDR3 DNA sequence: TGCGCCAGCAGCTTGGGAGCTAGCGGGAGGGGCGATGAGCAGTTCTTC.

The chain employs TRBV20-1 and TRBJ2-1; weak D call: TRBD2 (6 bases). V lost 3 bases to trimming and J lost 4 bases, with 16 bases between them. CDR1 is DFQATT, CDR2 SNEGSKA, per germline (reference sequence). This CDR3 has 15 residues. The CDR3 region is CSASRGLAVYNEQFF. Written as DNA, the CDR3 is TGCAGTGCTAGTAGGGGACTTGCGGTTTACAATGAGCAGTTCTTC.

CDR3 amino acids: CATSDPGGQGYTGELFF. CDR3 DNA: TGTGCCACCAGTGATCCCGGTGGGCAGGGCTACACCGGGGAGCTGTTTTTT. The rearrangement links TRBV24-1 to TRBJ2-2; tentatively, D is TRBD1 (5 bases). Germline CDR1 reads KGHDR; CDR2 reads SFDVKD. The V and J ends lost 3 bases and 3 bases respectively, with 16 bases between them. The CDR3 has 17 residues.

The J gene is TRBJ2-1, the V gene TRBV7-9; D unresolved. V was cut by 2 bases and J by 4 bases, with 12 bases left in between. The germline gives CDR1 SEHNR, CDR2 FQNEAQ (reference sequence). This CDR3 spans 15 amino acids. CDR3 in DNA: TGTGCCAGCAGCTTAAAAGCGAGGTCATACAATGAGCAGTTCTTC. It is translated as CASSLKARSYNEQFF.

This clone was picked up one time. This sequence joins TRBV4-2 and TRBJ2-1; TRBD2 aligns across 15 bases. The V segment lost 4 bases and the J segment 7 bases; nucleotides outside the gene matches: 14. Per germline, CDR1 LGHNA and CDR2 YNFKEQ. The length of the CDR3 is 19 residues. As DNA, the CDR3 is TGTGCCAGCAGCCGAGGGACTAGCGGGGGGCGGGAGAAATTGAATGAGCAGTTCTTC. Its translation is CASSRGTSGGREKLNEQFF.

This rearrangement joins TRBV28 to TRBJ2-2, with a possible D match to TRBD1 (5 bases). Germline CDR1 and CDR2: MDHEN and SYDVKM. V lost 10 bases and J lost 1, with 10 bases in between. CDR3 size: 13 residues. DNA for the CDR3: TGTGCCACGGTGGGGCTGAACACCGGGGAGCTGTTTTTT. Translated: CATVGLNTGELFF.

CDR3 amino acids: CASSQRFGTGNTGELFF. DNA of the CDR3: TGTGCCAGCAGCCAGAGGTTCGGGACAGGGAACACCGGGGAGCTGTTTTTT. The chain uses TRBV11-3 and TRBJ2-2; the match to TRBD1 covers 8 bases. After removal of 5 bases from V and 1 base from J, the junction contained 9 bases not matched to a gene. From germline, CDR1 is SGHNT and CDR2 YENEEA. The CDR3 is 17 residues long.

This chain joins TRBV6-2 or TRBV6-3 and TRBJ1-1, with D possibly being TRBD1 (5 bases). The CDR3 totals 15 residues. The germline V gene encodes CDR1 MNHEY and CDR2 SVGEGT. The V gene lost 5 bases and the J gene lost 4 bases, with 17 bases spanning the gap. This CDR3 is CASSHRRGGSTEAFF. The CDR3 nucleotides are TGTGCCAGCAGTCACAGGCGGGGGGGTAGCACTGAAGCTTTCTTT.

The chain links TRBV5-4 to TRBJ1-4; tentatively, D is TRBD1 (6 bases). Trimming cost V 4 bases and J 8 bases, with 12 bases left between them. This CDR3 spans 13 amino acids. CDR1 and CDR2 (germline): SGHNT, YYREEE (reference sequence). The CDR3 DNA reads as TGTGCCAGCAGCACAGGAACAGGGGAAAAACTGTTTTTT. Translating it yields CASSTGTGEKLFF.

This chain connects TRBV7-6 to TRBJ2-3; D is ambiguous. Germline V gene data show CDR1 as SGHVS and CDR2 as FNYEAQ. CDR3 length: 13 amino acids. V lost 5 bases and J 0 bases, leaving 6 bases between the germline ends. The CDR3 sequence: CASSPQSTDTQYF. The CDR3 bases are TGTGCCAGCAGCCCACAAAGCACAGATACGCAGTATTTT.